The 26 T cell receptor beta chains presented below share a single source sample, sequenced in a study of T cells after yellow fever vaccination. TCRdb itself ran the 5' RACE reads through MiXCR, one entry per CDR3 protein. The sample records 300,000 or so distinct CDR3 sequences, 8.7% being singletons. The sample in question was CD4+ T cells sorted from PBMCs, obtained 5 days after the yellow fever booster vaccination. The receptors come from a man younger than 35 who received the YFV17D yellow fever vaccine.

This clonotype was seen a handful of times. The chain joins TRBV9 to TRBJ1-1, with no clear D. With 0 bases removed from V and 1 base from J, the gap between germline ends came to 7 bases. This CDR3 spans 14 amino acids. Germline V gene lookup returns CDR1 SGDLS and CDR2 YYNGEE. The CDR3 sequence is CASSVAWGNTEAFF. The CDR3, as DNA: TGTGCCAGCAGCGTAGCTTGGGGGAACACTGAAGCTTTCTTT.

This clonotype was seen a few times. V and J are TRBV28 and TRBJ1-6; a weak D match, TRBD1 (5 bases). Germline CDR1 and CDR2: MDHEN and SYDVKM. The V end lost 6 bases, the J end lost 7 bases, and 13 bases lay between the germline ends. The length of the CDR3 is 14 residues. The CDR3 reads CASRHDRSNSPLHF. CDR3 in DNA: TGTGCCAGCAGGCATGACAGATCGAATTCACCCCTCCACTTT.

This clonotype was detected only a few times. The rearrangement uses TRBV4-2 and TRBJ1-1, with a tentative D call TRBD1 (6 bases). Germline-derived CDR1 and CDR2 are LGHNA and YNFKEQ. Trimming cost V 6 bases and J 7 bases, with 18 bases left between them. The CDR3 runs to 14 residues. CDR3 sequence (DNA): TGTGCCAGCAGGACCTATAACAGGGATAATGAAGCTTTCTTT. Translated: CASRTYNRDNEAFF.

The chain uses TRBV5-1 and TRBJ1-5; no firm D call. Germline V gives CDR1 SGHRS, CDR2 YFSETQ. The CDR3 covers 16 residues. Deletions cut 4 bases from V and 0 bases from J, with 14 bases between. CDR3 sequence reads: CASSPGIGNSNQPQHF. CDR3 sequence (DNA): TGCGCCAGCAGCCCCGGTATTGGGAATAGCAATCAGCCCCAGCATTTT.

The chain couples TRBV7-8 to TRBJ1-1; no reliable D call. The CDR3 consists of 14 residues. Germline V gene sequence: CDR1 SGHVS, CDR2 FQNEAQ. Trimming removed 5 bases from V and 6 bases from J, with 16 bases in between. The CDR3 coding sequence is TGTGCCAGCAGCGTGGACGCCGGTGGGGCTGAAGCTTTCTTT. Its translation: CASSVDAGGAEAFF.

The genes are TRBV4-2 and TRBJ1-2; D gene uncertain. The CDR3 extends over 14 amino acids. Trimming took off 6 bases at V and 7 bases at J, with 18 bases between the two ends. CDR1 and CDR2 (germline): LGHNA, YNFKEQ. DNA for the CDR3: TGTGCCAGCAGTCAACGGGCAGAGAGGGCTGGCTACACCTTC. Its translation is CASSQRAERAGYTF.

The V gene is TRBV11-2, the J gene TRBJ1-5; D remains ambiguous. V lost 5 bases and J 6 bases, leaving 17 bases between the germline ends. In germline, CDR1 is SGHAT, CDR2 FQNNGV. The CDR3 is 15 amino acids. CDR3: CASSPQAGRSQPQHF. Written as DNA, the CDR3 is TGTGCCAGCAGCCCCCAGGCGGGTCGAAGTCAGCCCCAGCATTTT.

The chain is built from TRBV6-2 or TRBV6-3 and TRBJ2-7, with D possibly TRBD1 on 6 matching bases. With 6 bases removed from V and 9 bases from J, the gap between germline ends came to 18 bases. The CDR3 covers 13 residues. The germline V gene has CDR1 MNHEY and CDR2 SVGEGT. The CDR3 here is CASRGQQPKGQYF. CDR3 nucleotides: TGTGCCAGCAGAGGACAGCAACCTAAGGGGCAGTACTTC.

The V and J genes are TRBV5-1 and TRBJ2-7; unclear D gene. Germline CDR1 and CDR2: SGHRS and YFSETQ. This CDR3 has 15 amino acids. Trimming removed 1 base at V and 3 bases at J, with 14 bases between. CDR3 DNA sequence: TGCGCCAGCAGCTTGACATCGAACAAAGTCTACGAGCAGTACTTC. Translation gives CASSLTSNKVYEQYF.

The chain uses TRBV7-3 and TRBJ1-1; 7 bases fit TRBD1. The germline V gene encodes CDR1 SGHTA and CDR2 FQGTGA. The CDR3 contains 13 residues. With V trimmed by 4 bases and J by 9 bases, 8 bases remained unmatched. The CDR3 is CASSSQQGFKAFF. DNA of the CDR3: TGTGCCAGCAGCTCGCAACAGGGGTTCAAAGCTTTCTTT.

The chain links TRBV7-2 to TRBJ2-7, with D possibly called TRBD1 or TRBD2 (6 bases each). The ends were cut back, 3 bases at V and 6 bases at J, with 12 bases in the middle. This CDR3 has 13 amino acids. Looked up from germline, CDR1 is SGHTA and CDR2 is FQGNSA. The CDR3 coding sequence is TGTGCCAGCAGCTTCCAGGGGAGGTCCGAGCAGTACTTC. Translating it yields CASSFQGRSEQYF.

This clonotype was observed a few times. V gene TRBV6-5 combines with J gene TRBJ2-4, with D perhaps being TRBD1 or TRBD2 (5 bases each). This CDR3 contains 15 residues. Trimming stripped 0 bases from V and 7 bases from J, with 13 bases between. CDR1 and CDR2 from the germline V gene are MNHEY and SVGAGI. The CDR3 DNA sequence: TGTGCCAGCAGTTACTCTGGGGGATTAGGGAACATTCAGTACTTC. Amino acids: CASSYSGGLGNIQYF.

V gene TRBV5-1 combines with J gene TRBJ2-5; the match to TRBD1 covers 8 bases. This CDR3 has 16 residues. The V gene's germline CDR1 is SGHRS and CDR2 YFSETQ. Trimming cost V 0 bases and J 4 bases; bases outside gene matches: 8. The CDR3 spells CASSLADRGRGETQYF. In DNA, the CDR3 is TGCGCCAGCAGCTTGGCCGACAGGGGACGAGGAGAGACCCAGTACTTC.

The CDR3 bases are TGTGCCAGCAGTCCCCCTCCCGGGACAGGGGCCTACGAGCAGTACTTC. Translating gives CASSPPPGTGAYEQYF. The V gene is TRBV27, the J gene TRBJ2-7; 10 nucleotides match TRBD1. Germline trimming cut 5 bases from V and 2 bases from J; bases unmatched to any gene: 9. The CDR3 runs to 16 residues. Germline CDR1 is MNHEY and CDR2 is SMNVEV (reference sequence).

This clonotype was counted a few times. J is TRBJ2-7 and V is TRBV6-6, with D perhaps matching TRBD2 (5 bases). The CDR3 contains 14 residues. V was trimmed by 0 bases and J by 7 bases, leaving 13 bases between them. In germline, CDR1 is MNHNY, CDR2 SVGAGI (reference sequence). Here the CDR3 DNA reads TGTGCCAGCAGTTACTCGAGGAGCACGGGGGAGCAGTACGTC. This gives the protein CASSYSRSTGEQYV.

This clonotype has more than one count but fewer than ten. The V call is TRBV4-3, the J call TRBJ2-1; D ambiguous. CDR1 LGHNA and CDR2 YSLEER come from the germline V gene. There are 17 residues in the CDR3. The V end was cut by 0 bases, the J end by 0 bases, with 12 bases between. CDR3 nucleotide sequence: TGCGCCAGCAGCCAAGATAGACCCGCGAGCTCCTACAATGAGCAGTTCTTC. Protein product: CASSQDRPASSYNEQFF.

This chain uses TRBV24-1 with TRBJ1-2, with 9 nucleotides matching TRBD1. V trimming: 2 bases; J trimming: 4 bases; junction bases outside the gene matches: 4. The CDR3 runs 15 residues. Germline-derived CDR1 and CDR2 are KGHDR and SFDVKD. CDR3 bases: TGTGCCACCAGTGATTCGGGGACAGGGAGCTATGGCTACACCTTC. It codes for CATSDSGTGSYGYTF.

This clonotype came up a few times. The chain combines TRBV7-2 with TRBJ2-2; D is possibly TRBD1 or TRBD2 (7 bases each). CDR3 length: 20 amino acids. Trimming took off 7 bases at V and 5 bases at J, with 32 bases between the two ends. The germline V gene has CDR1 SGHTA and CDR2 FQGNSA. CDR3 residues: CASTPFGTDFGRISTGELFF. CDR3 sequence (DNA): TGTGCCAGCACCCCCTTTGGGACAGACTTCGGGAGGATATCGACCGGGGAGCTGTTTTTT.

V is TRBV3-1 and J is TRBJ2-5; unclear D gene. CDR3 size: 13 residues. Germline loops: CDR1 LGHDT, CDR2 YNNKEL (reference sequence). V was trimmed by 4 bases and J by 4 bases, leaving 10 bases between them. For the CDR3, the DNA is TGTGCCAGCAGCCCGACAAGGTCAGAGACCCAGTACTTC. This translates into CASSPTRSETQYF.

This chain links TRBV6-2 or TRBV6-3 with TRBJ2-3; D unclear. The CDR3 runs to 14 residues. V was clipped by 4 bases and J by 3 bases, with 11 bases between them. Germline CDR1 and CDR2: MNHEY and SVGEGT. CDR3 in DNA: TGTGCCAGCAGTTGGACCCCCCGGACAGATACGCAGTATTTT. Amino acid sequence: CASSWTPRTDTQYF.

The chain recombines TRBV30 with TRBJ2-3, with 7 bases that match TRBD1. J gave up 2 bases and V 8 bases, and 13 bases lay outside the gene matches. CDR3 size: 15 residues. The germline V gene has CDR1 GTSNPN and CDR2 SVGIG (reference sequence). CDR3 residues: CAGRFGDSTTDTQYF. As DNA, the CDR3 is TGTGCCGGACGTTTTGGGGACAGTACCACAGATACGCAGTATTTT.

In this sample, this clonotype turned up a few times. The chain has TRBV3-1 and TRBJ1-2; no clear D gene. The CDR3 totals 13 residues. Trimming removed 3 bases from V and 6 bases from J, with 11 bases in between. Germline CDR1 reads LGHDT; CDR2 reads YNNKEL (reference sequence). The chain's CDR3 is CASSHQISHGYTF. CDR3 bases: TGTGCCAGCAGCCATCAGATCAGCCATGGCTACACCTTC.

This clonotype came up many times. The V call is TRBV5-1, the J call TRBJ1-5; no clear D. CDR1 SGHRS and CDR2 YFSETQ come from the germline V gene. V was pared by 0 bases and J by 0 bases, with 7 bases between. The CDR3 has 15 residues. CDR3 protein: CASSLGDYSNQPQHF. The CDR3 coding sequence is TGCGCCAGCAGCTTGGGCGATTATAGCAATCAGCCCCAGCATTTT.

The gene calls are TRBV5-5 and TRBJ2-7, with 7 nucleotides matching TRBD2. Unmatched junction bases numbered 0, after V lost 3 bases and J lost 3 bases. Per the germline V gene, CDR1 is SGHKS and CDR2 is YYEKEE (reference sequence). There are 12 residues in the CDR3. The CDR3 sequence: CASSWEGYEQYF. CDR3 DNA: TGTGCCAGCAGCTGGGAGGGCTACGAGCAGTACTTC.

This clonotype was seen only a few times. The V call is TRBV5-5, the J call TRBJ2-5; unclear D gene. CDR3 length equals 14 residues. Per the germline V gene, CDR1 is SGHKS and CDR2 is YYEKEE (reference sequence). The V gene lost 2 bases and the J gene lost 2 bases, with 10 bases spanning the gap. DNA of the CDR3: TGTGCCAGCAGCTTTGGGTCTACGCAAGAGACCCAGTACTTC. Translating it yields CASSFGSTQETQYF.

The DNA for the CDR3 is TGTGCCAGCAGCATCCGCGGGGGTTCCACAGATACGCAGTATTTT. Translated, it gives CASSIRGGSTDTQYF. The gene calls are TRBV7-2 and TRBJ2-3; TRBD2 agrees at 7 bases. In germline, CDR1 is SGHTA, CDR2 FQGNSA. The CDR3 consists of 15 residues. With 5 bases clipped from V and 2 bases from J, the junction kept 7 bases outside the gene matches.